This T cell receptor beta chain comes out of a study of response to subunit inactivated influenza vaccine. Study results and limitations: Authors suggested that a seasonal influenza vaccination recruits few new T cells each time.

Germline-derived CDR1 and CDR2 are MNHNS and SASEGT. V was pared by 5 bases and J by 3 bases, with 12 bases between. The CDR3 has 14 amino acids. As regards this clonotype: The antigen remains unidentified.

TCRdb called the RT-PCR reads again in MiXCR, with one record for every CDR3 protein. The sample consists of about 570,000 distinct CDR3 sequences, about 12% of them appearing once. The chain uses TRBV6-1 and TRBJ2-3; D gene ambiguous. The receptor was isolated from a man aged 50 to 59 who received an inactivated influenza vaccine. Sequencing used PBMCs from blood, obtained on the day of vaccination. CDR3 in amino acids: CASSPSERTDTQYF. DNA for the CDR3: TGTGCCAGCAGTCCGAGCGAGAGGACAGATACGCAGTATTTT.